The clone carrying this TCR beta chain was found once. CDR1 and CDR2 (germline): SGHRS, YFSETQ. The CDR3 runs to 15 residues. J was trimmed by 4 bases and V by 2 bases; bases with no gene match: 5. The method was immunoSEQ multiplex PCR; TCRdb's version includes in-frame clones alone and lacks a portion of them. The profile shows over 150,000 clones, around 82% of them singletons. The data stem from a study of blood T cell repertoires in COVID-19. Study-level background: Some COVID-19 samples were acute and others convalescent; all came from the United States, Italy and Spain. The cDNA or gDNA used as material had been derived from T cells, B-cell-depleted T cells, or PBMCs.

This clonotype was obtained from a man between 35 and 55 years old who had recovered from COVID-19. J is TRBJ1-5 and V is TRBV5-1, with 8 positions matching TRBD1. Material for sequencing was PBMCs or T cells enriched from blood (not recorded which). In DNA, the CDR3 is TGCGCCAGCAGCTTCGGACAGGGCCCAAATCAGCCCCAGCATTTT. Its protein product is CASSFGQGPNQPQHF.